The 21 T cell receptor beta chains reported below all come from one sample, sequenced in a study of T cell responses to AZD1222 COVID-19 vaccine. Assay used: immunoSEQ multiplex PCR; TCRdb lists only in-frame clones, some missing. Altogether 150,000 to 200,000 clones are present, around 85% being singletons, with the ten largest covering 0.85% to 1.1%. Source: peripheral blood, taken 28 days after the second AZD1222 dose. Source of these receptors: an adult who received the AZD1222 COVID-19 vaccine.

The chain couples TRBV9 to TRBJ2-2; D might be TRBD1 or TRBD2, each matching 5 bases. V gave up 0 bases and J gave up 4 bases, with 16 bases separating them. From germline, CDR1 is SGDLS and CDR2 YYNGEE. CDR3 length: 17 amino acids. The CDR3 reads CASSVDRSGPTTGELFF. CDR3 sequence (DNA): TGTGCCAGCAGCGTAGATCGTTCGGGACCGACCACCGGGGAGCTGTTTTTT.

This clone was detected once. The chain recombines TRBV28 with TRBJ2-7; D is ambiguous. This CDR3 has 14 residues. Germline V lookup: CDR1 MDHEN, CDR2 SYDVKM. V gave up 3 bases and J gave up 2 bases, with 11 bases separating them. CDR3 residues: CASSFDVQPYEQYF. CDR3 nucleotide sequence: TGTGCCAGCAGTTTCGATGTCCAGCCCTACGAGCAGTACTTC.

The V call is TRBV28, the J call TRBJ1-1, with D possibly TRBD1 on 5 matching bases. The germline V gene encodes CDR1 MDHEN and CDR2 SYDVKM. Trimming stripped 5 bases from V and 0 bases from J, with 13 bases between. CDR3 length equals 15 residues. In DNA form, the CDR3 reads TGTGCCAGCAGTATCCCGACGGGGGTGAACACTGAAGCTTTCTTT. It is translated as CASSIPTGVNTEAFF.

This clone is a singleton in its sample. The CDR3 loop is CASSLDPRGDYNEQFF. The CDR3 bases are TGTGCCAGCAGCTTAGATCCGCGGGGGGACTACAATGAGCAGTTCTTC. The chain employs TRBV11-2 and TRBJ2-1, with 8 positions matching TRBD2. Germline loops: CDR1 SGHAT, CDR2 FQNNGV. With V trimmed by 0 bases and J by 3 bases, 4 bases remained unmatched. The CDR3 covers 16 residues.

V is TRBV7-9 and J is TRBJ2-5; D might be TRBD2 (7 bases). This CDR3 comprises 17 residues. Between the trimmed V and J ends, which lost 0 bases and 3 bases, there was a span of 17 bases. The germline V gene encodes CDR1 SEHNR and CDR2 FQNEAQ (reference sequence). The CDR3 protein is CASSLAIRGGGEETQYF. In nucleotides, the CDR3 is TGTGCCAGCAGCTTAGCAATACGAGGGGGAGGGGAAGAGACCCAGTACTTC.

The CDR3 is CASSAQPMAVNGYTF. As DNA, the CDR3 is TGTGCCAGCAGCGCCCAACCGATGGCCGTAAATGGCTACACCTTC. The genes are TRBV9 and TRBJ1-2; D is undetermined. Germline-derived CDR1 and CDR2 are SGDLS and YYNGEE. V was shortened by 3 bases and J by 6 bases, with 18 bases between the two germline ends. The CDR3 runs 15 residues.

V gene TRBV18 combines with J gene TRBJ2-1; D is perhaps TRBD1 (6 bases). Germline CDR1 is KGHSH and CDR2 is LQKENI. The CDR3 is 16 residues long. The V gene lost 3 bases and the J gene lost 0 bases, with 12 bases spanning the gap. This CDR3 is CASSPYRESSYNEQFF. The DNA of the CDR3 is TGTGCCAGCTCACCTTACAGGGAGAGCTCCTACAATGAGCAGTTCTTC.

The genes are TRBV12-3 or TRBV12-4 and TRBJ2-7; D unresolved. The CDR3 covers 13 residues. V gave up 3 bases and J gave up 7 bases, with 13 bases separating them. The DNA for the CDR3 is TGTGCCAGCAGTTTGTATGAGGCTGGGGAGCAGTACTTC. This sequence encodes CASSLYEAGEQYF.

The chain employs TRBV2 and TRBJ1-1; D is ambiguous. The ends were cut back, 6 bases at V and 1 base at J, with 3 bases in the middle. Germline CDR1 is SNHLY and CDR2 is FYNNEI. The CDR3 is 11 residues long. CDR3 residues: CASRRNTEAFF. CDR3 sequence (DNA): TGTGCCAGCAGGAGGAACACTGAAGCTTTCTTT.

The CDR3 loop reads CASTFSRAATNEKLFF. As DNA, the CDR3 is TGTGCCAGTACCTTTTCTCGCGCGGCAACTAATGAAAAACTGTTTTTT. V is TRBV19 and J is TRBJ1-4; D remains unclear. The V and J ends lost 7 bases and 0 bases respectively, with 15 bases between them. Germline V gives CDR1 LNHDA, CDR2 SQIVND (reference sequence). The CDR3 totals 16 residues.

This sequence joins TRBV15 and TRBJ2-3; 7 bases match TRBD2. J gave up 3 bases and V 0 bases, and 6 bases lay outside the gene matches. The CDR3 totals 16 residues. Germline CDR1 is LNHNV and CDR2 is YYDKDF (reference sequence). CDR3 sequence (DNA): TGTGCCACCAGCAGAGATAGTACGGGGGGAACAGATACGCAGTATTTT. Translating gives CATSRDSTGGTDTQYF.

The chain is built from TRBV2 and TRBJ1-6, with D maybe TRBD1 (6 bases). Trimming stripped 4 bases from V and 11 bases from J, with 15 bases between. The CDR3 consists of 14 residues. Germline V gives CDR1 SNHLY, CDR2 FYNNEI. In DNA form, the CDR3 reads TGTGCCAGCAGTGCAAAACAGGGAGGGGCACCCCTCCACTTT. Translating it yields CASSAKQGGAPLHF.

Many counts were recorded for this clone. The rearrangement joins TRBV6-5 to TRBJ1-1; 10 nucleotides line up with TRBD1. The germline CDR1 and CDR2 sequences are MNHEY and SVGAGI. The CDR3 loop spans 13 amino acids. J was trimmed by 6 bases and V by 6 bases; bases with no gene match: 4. CDR3 in amino acids: CASRKTGGPEAFF. The CDR3, as DNA: TGTGCCAGCAGGAAGACAGGGGGCCCTGAAGCTTTCTTT.

The chain carries TRBV18 and TRBJ2-5; a weak D match, TRBD1 (6 bases). CDR3 length: 15 amino acids. V lost 3 bases and J 0 bases, leaving 11 bases between the germline ends. CDR1 and CDR2 from the germline V gene are KGHSH and LQKENI. The CDR3: CASSPNRVDQETQYF. DNA of the CDR3: TGTGCCAGCTCACCCAACAGGGTGGACCAAGAGACCCAGTACTTC.

The chain joins TRBV27 to TRBJ2-3; D might be TRBD1 (5 bases). The V gene lost 4 bases and the J gene lost 0 bases, with 20 bases spanning the gap. The CDR3 consists of 18 residues. From germline, CDR1 is MNHEY and CDR2 SMNVEV (reference sequence). Here the CDR3 DNA reads TGTGCCAGCAGTTCCCAAACAGGTCCGATATTTAGCACAGATACGCAGTATTTT. Protein product: CASSSQTGPIFSTDTQYF.

This sequence joins TRBV2 and TRBJ2-5, with D perhaps matching TRBD1 or TRBD2 (5 bases each). The J call may not be correct, given that the DNA end is closer to TRBJ2-7. The CDR3 consists of 13 residues. Germline assignment: CDR1 SNHLY and CDR2 FYNNEI. The CDR3, as DNA: TGTGCCAGCAGTGTGGGGGTAACCTACGAGCAGTACTTC. This codes for CASSVGVTYEQYF.

The chain carries TRBV5-4 and TRBJ1-2, with 7 nucleotides matching TRBD1. The CDR3 is 13 amino acids. Germline V CDR1 and CDR2: SGHNT, YYREEE (reference sequence). V dropped 0 bases and J dropped 5; count of bases not matched to a gene: 1. CDR3 residues: CASSLGGQYGYTF. CDR3 nucleotides: TGTGCCAGCAGCTTGGGGGGACAGTATGGCTACACCTTC.

The chain has TRBV12-3 or TRBV12-4 and TRBJ1-1; D remains unclear. V gave up 5 bases and J gave up 4 bases, with 11 bases separating them. The CDR3 totals 13 residues. CDR3 nucleotide sequence: TGTGCCAGCAGTCCCGAGGGTTCCACTGAAGCTTTCTTT. Protein sequence: CASSPEGSTEAFF.

This sequence joins TRBV2 and TRBJ2-4, with 9 bases aligning to TRBD1. CDR1 SNHLY and CDR2 FYNNEI come from the germline V gene. V lost 10 bases and J lost 9; bases outside the gene matches: 13. The CDR3 extends over 14 amino acids. The CDR3 spells CATSTGGGGGIQYF. CDR3 coding DNA: TGTGCCACCTCAACAGGGGGCGGAGGTGGCATTCAGTACTTC.

This sequence joins TRBV5-1 and TRBJ1-5; 7 bases are a match to TRBD1. This CDR3 spans 14 amino acids. Trimming cost V 4 bases and J 3 bases; bases outside gene matches: 4. Germline assignment: CDR1 SGHRS and CDR2 YFSETQ. In DNA form, the CDR3 reads TGCGCCAGCAGCCTGACAGGGCTCAATCAGCCCCAGCATTTT. It encodes CASSLTGLNQPQHF. Drawing the rest from reference TRBV5-1 and TRBJ1-5, the complete variable domain is KAGVTQTPRYLIKTRGQQVTLSCSPISGHRSVSWYQQTPGQGLQFLFEYFSETQRNKGNFPGRFSGRQFSNSRSEMNVSTLELGDSALYLCASSLTGLNQPQHFGDGTRLSIL.

This rearrangement joins TRBV5-4 to TRBJ1-1; D is perhaps TRBD1 (5 bases). CDR1 and CDR2 (germline): SGHNT, YYREEE (reference sequence). V was trimmed by 0 bases and J by 6 bases, leaving 9 bases between them. The CDR3 spans 13 residues. CDR3 loop: CASSLGRVPEAFF. Written as DNA, the CDR3 is TGTGCCAGCAGCTTGGGCAGGGTCCCTGAAGCTTTCTTT.